This T cell receptor (beta chain) emerged from a study of CD8 T cells in ankylosing spondylitis. Germline V gene data show CDR1 as SQVTM and CDR2 as ANQGSEA. The CDR3 is 13 amino acids. V was trimmed by 6 bases and J by 0 bases, leaving 11 bases between them. Generation of TCR beta libraries employed quantitative 5'-RACE incorporating molecular barcodes. In TCRdb, the 5' RACE reads were re-called with MiXCR into one record per CDR3 protein. This table has 200,000 to 250,000 distinct CDR3 sequences, approximately 16% appearing once. Study-wide findings and caveats: Typical of ankylosing spondylitis blood, it appeared, was a TCR beta motif of 7 or 8 highly homologous variants. Some of these motif variants have turned up before, in reports on reactive arthritis synovial fluid and blood. Disease-linked clones bore a CD8+ phenotype and were relatively rare in peripheral blood. Enrichment of disease-linked clones was reportedly significant in matched ankylosing spondylitis synovial fluid.

This clonotype has a count of ten or more. The antigen remains undetermined. The chain couples TRBV29-1 to TRBJ2-5; D gene ambiguous. This sequence was found in a male donor with ankylosing spondylitis. Sequenced sample: blood, either unsorted or a sorted T cell fraction (not recorded which). The CDR3 region has the DNA TGCAGCGTCTGTTCTGACAACCAAGAGACCCAGTACTTC. Its protein is CSVCSDNQETQYF.